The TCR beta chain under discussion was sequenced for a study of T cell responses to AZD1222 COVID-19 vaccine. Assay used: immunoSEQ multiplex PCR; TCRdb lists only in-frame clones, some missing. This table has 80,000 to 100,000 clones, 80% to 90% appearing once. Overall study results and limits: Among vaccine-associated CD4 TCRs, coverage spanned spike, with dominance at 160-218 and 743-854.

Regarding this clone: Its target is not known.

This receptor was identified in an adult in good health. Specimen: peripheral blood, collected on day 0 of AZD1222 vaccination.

The CDR3 sequence: CASSFAGGEKLFF. Here the CDR3 DNA reads TGTGCCAGCAGTTTCGCAGGGGGCGAAAAACTGTTTTTT. The chain is built from TRBV12-3 or TRBV12-4 and TRBJ1-4; 8 bases match TRBD1. With V trimmed by 3 bases and J by 8 bases, 2 bases remained unmatched. This CDR3 has 13 residues.